The entry below describes one T cell receptor beta chain. The target antigen is unknown. Total RNA was isolated from each sample in quantities of at least 5 micrograms. The sample is drawn from a study of blood T cells in healthy people across ages. CDR3 length: 13 amino acids. Germline V gene sequence: CDR1 LGHDT, CDR2 YNNKEL (reference sequence). Trimming cost V 5 bases and J 7 bases, with 12 bases left between them. Combining a sample-barcoded 5' primer with a J-beta primer mix, a second PCR ran for about 7 to 12 cycles. TCRdb passed the 5' RACE reads through MiXCR, listing each CDR3 protein once. The table lists 600,000 to 800,000 distinct CDR3 sequences, 52% of them singletons. Study conclusions and caveats: Older individuals had lower TCR beta diversity per million T cells (the decline was roughly linear).

The receptor was isolated from an elderly woman in good health. Sample: blood. V is TRBV3-1 and J is TRBJ1-5; D remains ambiguous. The CDR3 DNA reads TGTGCCAGCAGCGCCGCGGAGAGGCAGCCCCAGCATTTT. Translating it yields CASSAAERQPQHF.